The sample holds one count of the clone carrying this T cell receptor (beta chain). Its antigen is unidentified. TCRdb keeps only in-frame clones here, not all; method: immunoSEQ multiplex PCR. In the table there are some 8,100 clones, more than 75% of which are singletons. The sample is drawn from a study of neoadjuvant nivolumab and ipilimumab in lung cancer. Study as a whole: Nivolumab 3 mg/kg was given days 1, 15 and 29, plus ipilimumab 1 mg/kg day 1 in combination.

This CDR3 is 15 amino acids long. V lost 0 bases and J 0 bases, leaving 7 bases between the germline ends. CDR1 SGHTS and CDR2 YDEGEE come from the germline V gene. Findings and caveats of the study: From pretherapy to surgery, tumor richness and clonality rose with dual therapy.

The sequencing here drew on adjacent normal lung tissue, taken after neoadjuvant nivolumab, alone or with ipilimumab, at or shortly before surgery. The chain combines TRBV5-8 with TRBJ1-5; possibly TRBD1 for D (5 bases). The TCR was taken from an adult with non-small cell lung cancer. CDR3 DNA: TGTGCCAGCAGCTTGGGGGGCGTTAGCAATCAGCCCCAGCATTTT. This encodes CASSLGGVSNQPQHF.